This TCR beta chain was found in a study of shared clonotypes between healthy human individuals. TCRdb's table, derived via immunoSEQ multiplex PCR, lists solely in-frame clones and lacks some. The sample includes 2 million or so clones, roughly 95% of them seen just once. Investigators divided CD4+ cells into CD45RA+ naive and CD45RA-negative memory subsets. As regards this clone: Its antigen is unknown.

General study findings and limits: Non-shared clonotypes displayed generation probabilities falling below those of clonotypes present in all four donors.

This clonotype was sampled from a man between 18 and 29 years old in good health. The material sequenced was naive CD4+ T cells sorted from blood. Subset noted: CD45RA+ positively selected.

CDR3: CAISGTAAGEKLFF. CDR3 coding DNA: TGTGCCATCAGTGGGACGGCTGCGGGTGAAAAACTGTTTTTT. This chain uses TRBV10-3 with TRBJ1-4, with D uncertain. V lost 4 bases, J lost 7 bases, and 13 bases lay in between. This CDR3 has 14 residues. CDR1 and CDR2 (germline): ENHRY, SYGVKD.